This record covers a single TCR beta chain. These data belong to a study of blood T cell repertoires in COVID-19. Germline trimming cut 5 bases from V and 10 bases from J; bases unmatched to any gene: 9. In germline, CDR1 is SNHLY, CDR2 FYNNEI. The CDR3 totals 14 residues. Only in-frame clones appear in the TCRdb table, and some are missing; sequencing was by immunoSEQ multiplex PCR. The sample shows hundreds of thousands of clones, around 86% of them seen only once. V and J are TRBV2 and TRBJ2-5; 11 bases fit TRBD2. The receptor was derived from a man aged 55 to 70 who had recovered from COVID-19. The sample consisted of peripheral blood. The CDR3 sequence: CASSRRTSGPVQYF. CDR3 DNA: TGTGCCAGCAGTCGACGGACTAGCGGGCCGGTCCAGTACTTC.